This T cell receptor beta chain was identified in a study of blood T cell repertoires in COVID-19. Overall study: T cells, B-cell-depleted T cells, or PBMCs provided the cDNA or gDNA that served as material.

Patients from Seattle were sampled longitudinally, starting during active infection. TCRdb keeps only in-frame clones here, not all; method: immunoSEQ multiplex PCR. This table holds approximately 250,000 clones, about 82% found once. This CDR3 is built from 13 residues. V dropped 6 bases and J dropped 6 bases, with 14 bases sitting between them. Germline lookup yields CDR1 MGHDK and CDR2 SYGVNS. The gene calls are TRBV25-1 and TRBJ2-5, with TRBD1 as a possible D gene (6 bases). The TCR comes from a woman aged 80 or older with COVID-19, enrolled during active disease. Input material: peripheral blood. The CDR3 reads CASRKPGEKTQYF. The CDR3 DNA sequence: TGTGCCAGCAGGAAACCAGGGGAAAAGACCCAGTACTTC.